What follows are 28 T cell receptor beta chains derived from one specimen sequenced in a study of T cells in Graves' hyperthyroidism and ophthalmopathy. The source material, RNA transcripts, was used to amplify TCR beta CDR3 regions. The primer set for the first-round RT-PCR of the TCR CDR3 was HTBI. TCRdb fed the multiplex PCR reads into MiXCR, producing one record per CDR3 protein. The sample has fewer than 350,000 distinct CDR3 sequences, less than 15% seen once. Source material: blood. The receptors were gathered from a young woman with Graves' hyperthyroidism that later progressed to Graves' ophthalmopathy.

This clonotype has ten or more counts. The rearrangement links TRBV2 to TRBJ2-5; 8 bases match TRBD2. The CDR3 is 15 residues long. Germline CDR1 is SNHLY and CDR2 is FYNNEI. The trim removed 3 bases at V and 5 bases at J, leaving 8 bases unmatched. Written as DNA, the CDR3 is TGTGCCAGCAGTGAGGGACTAGAAGTATGGGAGACCCAGTACTTC. Translation: CASSEGLEVWETQYF.

This clonotype appeared many times. V and J are TRBV6-1 and TRBJ2-2, with D tentatively TRBD2 (6 bases). CDR1 MNHNS and CDR2 SASEGT come from the germline V gene. The CDR3 has 14 amino acids. Trimming pared 2 bases from V and 3 bases from J, leaving 7 bases between. For the CDR3, the DNA is TGTGCCAGCAGTGAATGGGGGGACACCGGGGAGCTGTTTTTT. This translates into CASSEWGDTGELFF.

Many counts were recorded for this clonotype. The chain is built from TRBV6-5 and TRBJ1-5; D ambiguous. V was clipped by 0 bases and J by 1 base, with 10 bases between them. Germline V lookup: CDR1 MNHEY, CDR2 SVGAGI. The CDR3 is made up of 16 amino acids. The DNA of the CDR3 is TGTGCCAGCAGTTACTCATGGCCCGACAGCAATCAGCCCCAGCATTTT. It codes for CASSYSWPDSNQPQHF.

Notes on this clonotype: Since a much larger clone is just one base distant, this may be a read error. The gene calls are TRBV5-1 and TRBJ1-1; no reliable D call. The germline gives CDR1 SGHRS, CDR2 YFSETQ. The CDR3 extends over 15 amino acids. The ends were cut back, 3 bases at V and 4 bases at J, with 16 bases in the middle. The CDR3 loop is CASSWVGFGSTEAFF. As DNA, the CDR3 is TGCGCCAGCAGCTGGGTGGGGTTTGGATCCACTGAAGCTTTCTTT.

The V and J genes are TRBV19 and TRBJ2-6; D unresolved. Germline V gene data show CDR1 as LNHDA and CDR2 as SQIVND (reference sequence). V was trimmed by 6 bases and J by 0 bases, leaving 15 bases between them. The CDR3 loop spans 17 amino acids. Here the CDR3 reads CASSLQKLFSGANVLTF. The CDR3 coding sequence is TGTGCCAGTAGCCTTCAGAAGCTCTTCTCTGGGGCCAACGTCCTGACTTTC.

This clonotype has more than one count but fewer than ten. J is TRBJ2-2 and V is TRBV6-5, with D unclear. V was clipped by 2 bases and J by 0 bases, with 19 bases between them. The CDR3 length is 19 residues. CDR1 and CDR2 from the germline V gene are MNHEY and SVGAGI. In nucleotides, the CDR3 is TGTGCCAGCAGTTACCCGAAGGCTAGACCCGGCGCGAACACCGGGGAGCTGTTTTTT. The encoded protein is CASSYPKARPGANTGELFF.

With respect to this clonotype: A much more abundant neighbour one base away suggests this may be a read error. The gene calls are TRBV7-9 and TRBJ2-2, with 7 bases identical to TRBD1. Germline V gives CDR1 SEHNR, CDR2 FQNEAQ (reference sequence). The CDR3 has 20 residues. The CDR3 is CASSPKEPTGSGLATGKLFF. CDR3 nucleotide sequence: TGTGCCAGCAGCCCCAAAGAACCGACAGGGAGCGGACTCGCCACCGGGAAGCTGTTTTTT. Full variable domain (remainder filled in from reference TRBV7-9 and TRBJ2-2): DTGVSQNPRHKITKRGQNVTFRCDPISEHNRLYWYRQTLGQGPEFLTYFQNEAQLEKSRLLSDRFSAERPKGSFSTLEIQRTEQGDSAMYLCASSPKEPTGSGLATGKLFFGEGSRLTVL.

This clonotype was counted many times. The chain couples TRBV6-1 to TRBJ2-5; 8 nucleotides agree with TRBD2. This CDR3 is 14 amino acids long. Germline V gene sequence: CDR1 MNHNS, CDR2 SASEGT. With V trimmed by 5 bases and J by 5 bases, 7 bases remained unmatched. The CDR3 coding sequence is TGTGCCAGCAGTTATGGGACTAGGGGTGAGACCCAGTACTTC. Protein product: CASSYGTRGETQYF.

This clonotype was detected a few times. The CDR3 here is CASSQDRVENLAKNIQYF. In nucleotides, the CDR3 is TGTGCCAGCAGCCAAGATCGGGTAGAAAACCTAGCCAAAAACATTCAGTACTTC. V usage is TRBV3-1 and J usage is TRBJ2-4; D call uncertain. The V gene's germline CDR1 is LGHDT and CDR2 YNNKEL (reference sequence). The V and J ends lost 0 bases and 0 bases respectively, with 15 bases between them. This CDR3 has 18 residues.

This clonotype appeared many times. The V call is TRBV6-1, the J call TRBJ1-5; possible D gene TRBD1, 5 bases. The CDR3 consists of 15 residues. From germline, CDR1 is MNHNS and CDR2 SASEGT. Trimming shortened V by 5 bases and J by 2 bases, and 13 bases separated the two germline ends. The DNA of the CDR3 is TGTGCCAGCAGTAAGGGGACCCCAGGCAATCAGCCCCAGCATTTT. Its translation: CASSKGTPGNQPQHF.

This clonotype was seen repeatedly, ten times or more. The chain links TRBV2 to TRBJ2-7; 11 nucleotides align to TRBD1. The CDR3 extends over 13 amino acids. Per the germline V gene, CDR1 is SNHLY and CDR2 is FYNNEI. Germline trimming cut 7 bases from V and 7 bases from J; bases unmatched to any gene: 6. The CDR3 loop reads CASTLDRGREQYF. DNA of the CDR3: TGTGCCAGCACCCTGGACAGGGGGCGAGAGCAGTACTTC. The full variable domain, its missing parts supplied by reference TRBV2 and TRBJ2-7, is EPEVTQTPSHQVTQMGQEVILRCVPISNHLYFYWYRQILGQKVEFLVSFYNNEISEKSEIFDDQFSVERPDGSNFTLKIRSTKLEDSAMYFCASTLDRGREQYFGPGTRLTVT.

This clonotype was seen a handful of times. This chain links TRBV19 with TRBJ2-7; the D gene could be TRBD1 or TRBD2 (5 bases each). The CDR3 is 16 residues long. The germline CDR1 and CDR2 sequences are LNHDA and SQIVND (reference sequence). The V and J ends lost 0 bases and 3 bases respectively, with 15 bases between them. The CDR3 protein is CASSIDREGTVYEQYF. In DNA, the CDR3 is TGTGCCAGTAGTATAGATCGCGAAGGGACGGTCTACGAGCAGTACTTC.

There are many counts of this clonotype. The V call is TRBV5-1, the J call TRBJ2-1, with 14 bases identical to TRBD2. Germline trimming cut 1 base from V and 3 bases from J; bases unmatched to any gene: 9. This CDR3 comprises 19 residues. The V gene's germline CDR1 is SGHRS and CDR2 YFSETQ. CDR3: CASSLRPGLAGVLYNEQFF. In DNA form, the CDR3 reads TGCGCCAGCAGCTTGAGGCCGGGACTAGCGGGAGTTCTCTACAATGAGCAGTTCTTC.

This clonotype appeared many times. The V and J genes are TRBV27 and TRBJ1-1; possible D gene TRBD1, 6 bases. With 8 bases removed from V and 4 bases from J, the gap between germline ends came to 17 bases. This CDR3 region has 14 residues. Germline V gene data show CDR1 as MNHEY and CDR2 as SMNVEV (reference sequence). CDR3 sequence reads: CASRGGQPGTEAFF. The CDR3 coding sequence is TGTGCCAGCCGTGGCGGACAGCCGGGCACTGAAGCTTTCTTT.

On this clonotype itself: A much larger clone lies a single base off, so this may be a read error. The chain joins TRBV24-1 to TRBJ2-1, with D possibly matching TRBD2 (5 bases). The germline gives CDR1 KGHDR, CDR2 SFDVKD. V lost 3 bases, J lost 1 base, and 15 bases lay in between. This CDR3 spans 17 amino acids. The CDR3 is CATSDRLEGTSYNEQFF. CDR3 sequence (DNA): TGTGCCACCAGTGATCGGCTAGAGGGTACATCCTACAATGAGCAGTTCTTC.

This clonotype came up many times. V usage is TRBV6-1 and J usage is TRBJ1-1; D call uncertain. This CDR3 has 13 amino acids. Germline assignment: CDR1 MNHNS and CDR2 SASEGT. V lost 6 bases and J 7 bases, leaving 15 bases between the germline ends. The CDR3 DNA sequence: TGTGCCAGCAGGATCCCTTTTGAGGGTGAAGCTTTCTTT. Protein: CASRIPFEGEAFF.

This clonotype has at least ten counts. CDR3 nucleotide sequence: TGTGCCAGCATCCCGAAGGTGCCGTGGGTAGATACGCAGTATTTT. Its translation is CASIPKVPWVDTQYF. The chain carries TRBV7-9 and TRBJ2-3; D is uncertain. Germline CDR1 reads SEHNR; CDR2 reads FQNEAQ (reference sequence). Between the trimmed V and J ends, which lost 7 bases and 5 bases, there was a span of 19 bases. The CDR3 is made up of 15 amino acids.

This clonotype was observed at least ten times. This chain uses TRBV28 with TRBJ2-2; 7 bases align to TRBD2. This CDR3 is built from 16 residues. Trimming took 6 bases from V and 7 from J; bases not matched to a gene: 14. Germline loops: CDR1 MDHEN, CDR2 SYDVKM. The CDR3 loop is CASRPLPGRAHGELFF. CDR3 DNA: TGTGCCAGCAGGCCCCTCCCGGGGAGGGCCCACGGGGAGCTGTTTTTT.

V and J are TRBV7-2 and TRBJ2-5; D possibly uses TRBD1 or TRBD2 (6 bases each). Germline loops: CDR1 SGHTA, CDR2 FQGNSA. The CDR3 is made up of 15 amino acids. With 0 bases removed from V and 2 bases from J, the gap between germline ends came to 10 bases. The CDR3 is CASSLAGGRQETQYF. The CDR3 bases are TGTGCCAGCAGCTTAGCAGGGGGGCGGCAAGAGACCCAGTACTTC.

V and J are TRBV12-3 or TRBV12-4 and TRBJ2-3; D is uncertain. The CDR3 covers 13 residues. With 1 base removed from V and 7 bases from J, the gap between germline ends came to 9 bases. CDR3 loop: CASSLGLGNTQYF. The CDR3 DNA reads as TGTGCCAGCAGTTTAGGGCTCGGAAATACGCAGTATTTT.

The V and J genes are TRBV9 and TRBJ2-3; D remains ambiguous. CDR1 is SGDLS, CDR2 YYNGEE, per germline. This CDR3 comprises 16 residues. Between the trimmed V and J ends, which lost 2 bases and 2 bases, there was a span of 15 bases. The CDR3, as DNA: TGTGCCAGCAGCGTCGACAAAGTGTCTAACACAGATACGCAGTATTTT. As protein: CASSVDKVSNTDTQYF.

This clonotype appeared many times. The chain combines TRBV27 with TRBJ1-2; possible D gene TRBD1, 6 bases. V was shortened by 3 bases and J by 8 bases, with 22 bases between the two germline ends. Germline CDR1 reads MNHEY; CDR2 reads SMNVEV (reference sequence). The CDR3 has 16 residues. Written as DNA, the CDR3 is TGTGCCAGCAGTTTTTCCGAAGGGGGTCCCCTGTCGGGCTACACCTTC. Its protein product is CASSFSEGGPLSGYTF.

This clonotype was seen many times. The rearrangement joins TRBV28 to TRBJ2-5; 8 nucleotides match TRBD1. CDR1 and CDR2 (germline): MDHEN, SYDVKM. V trimming: 4 bases; J trimming: 3 bases; junction bases outside the gene matches: 10. The CDR3 loop spans 16 amino acids. In DNA form, the CDR3 reads TGTGCCAGCAGTTCGGCCCTCGGGACAGGCAAAGAGACCCAGTACTTC. It codes for CASSSALGTGKETQYF. The full variable domain, its missing parts supplied by reference TRBV28 and TRBJ2-5, is DVKVTQSSRYLVKRTGEKVFLECVQDMDHENMFWYRQDPGLGLRLIYFSYDVKMKEKGDIPEGYSVSREKKERFSLILESASTNQTSMYLCASSSALGTGKETQYFGPGTRLLVL.

This clonotype was observed at least ten times. The V call is TRBV12-5, the J call TRBJ2-1; 9 bases fit TRBD2. Germline V gene sequence: CDR1 LGHNT, CDR2 FRNRAP. V lost 9 bases and J lost 5; bases outside the gene matches: 11. This CDR3 has 15 amino acids. The CDR3 is CASGSGAGGDNEQFF. CDR3 DNA sequence: TGTGCTAGCGGAAGCGGGGCGGGAGGGGACAATGAGCAGTTCTTC.

This clonotype showed up many times. The chain couples TRBV3-1 to TRBJ2-1; D gene ambiguous. V gave up 1 base and J gave up 15 bases, with 10 bases separating them. CDR1 and CDR2 (germline): LGHDT, YNNKEL (reference sequence). There are 11 residues in the CDR3. The CDR3 sequence is CASSQGAGLFF. The DNA for the CDR3 is TGTGCCAGCAGCCAAGGTGCAGGTCTGTTCTTC.

The rearrangement joins TRBV19 to TRBJ1-2; 10 bases map to TRBD1. Germline CDR1 LNHDA, CDR2 SQIVND (reference sequence). This CDR3 has 15 amino acids. J gave up 8 bases and V 4 bases, and 10 bases lay outside the gene matches. CDR3 in amino acids: CASSRRDRGSAGYTF. The CDR3 nucleotides are TGTGCCAGTAGTAGACGGGACAGGGGCTCTGCCGGCTACACCTTC.

In its sample, this clonotype was seen many times. This chain connects TRBV28 to TRBJ1-5, with 9 bases identical to TRBD1. The CDR3 is 16 amino acids. CDR1 and CDR2 from the germline V gene are MDHEN and SYDVKM. With V trimmed by 5 bases and J by 6 bases, 11 bases remained unmatched. The CDR3 region is CASSPGQGIAGQPQHF. The DNA for the CDR3 is TGTGCCAGCAGTCCGGGACAGGGTATAGCGGGTCAGCCCCAGCATTTT.

The V gene is TRBV10-3, the J gene TRBJ2-3, with 10 bases identical to TRBD2. The CDR3 extends over 14 amino acids. Germline lookup yields CDR1 ENHRY and CDR2 SYGVKD. V was pared by 6 bases and J by 7 bases, with 7 bases of the junction left unmatched. The CDR3 spells CAIRETSGLNTQYF. The CDR3 DNA reads TGTGCCATCAGGGAGACTAGCGGGTTGAATACGCAGTATTTT.